These T cell receptor beta chains were read from a single sample in a study of shared clonotypes between healthy human individuals. Measured with immunoSEQ multiplex PCR; TCRdb has only the in-frame clones, and not every one. The repertoire includes around 2.3 million clones, approximately 96% of them detected once, and approximately 0.13% sits in the top ten. The specimen sequenced was naive CD4+ T cells sorted from blood. Receptors originate from a young man in good health. The conserved cysteine and the conserved F or W are not part of the CDR3 here. The order of the fields is J gene, V gene, CDR3 protein.

J: TRBJ2-1
V: TRBV5-6
CDR3: ASSLRTQPRTLTNEQF

J: TRBJ2-3
V: TRBV19
CDR3: ASSAQGGKDTQY

J: TRBJ2-7
V: TRBV15
CDR3: ATSRVKAGEQY

J: TRBJ2-7
V: TRBV29-1
CDR3: SVEVGAGAYEQY

J: TRBJ1-1
V: TRBV6-1
CDR3: ASSYTGGTEAF

J: TRBJ1-1
V: TRBV7-2
CDR3: ASSLVGSMNTEAF

J: TRBJ1-5
V: TRBV11-3
CDR3: ASSLGVVNQPQH

J: TRBJ2-7
V: TRBV18
CDR3: ASSPRDSTYEQY

J: TRBJ2-7
V: TRBV5-1
CDR3: ASSLVAGGSYEQY

J: TRBJ2-6
V: TRBV13
CDR3: ASSPWTGFGANVLT

J: TRBJ2-5
V: TRBV6-1
CDR3: ASSELQTRWTGVKTQY

J: TRBJ2-1
V: TRBV5-1
CDR3: ASSLPGTSGANEQF

J: TRBJ1-2
V: TRBV19
CDR3: ASSIDPGQPNYGYT

J: TRBJ1-2
V: TRBV18
CDR3: ASSRSDREDGYT

J: TRBJ1-1
V: TRBV10-3
CDR3: AIREVYGTEAF